This T cell receptor beta chain derives from a study of Graves' ophthalmopathy and Graves' hyperthyroidism. Study overall: Peripheral blood was gathered at first diagnosis, ahead of any treatment whatsoever. General study results and limits: Blood also carried most expanded thyroid clonotypes exceeding 0.001 frequency.

The sequenced template was RNA, covering the TCR beta CDR3 region. After a first-round RT-PCR with HTBI primers, a second-round multiplex PCR was run. From the multiplex PCR reads, TCRdb called clonotypes with MiXCR, one entry per CDR3 protein. The sample holds hundreds of thousands of distinct CDR3 sequences, about 15% seen once. This clonotype was observed at least ten times. What it binds is unknown. Sequencing used blood. The TCR was taken from a woman under 40 with Graves' ophthalmopathy.

CDR3 protein: CASRGTAGNYGYTF. CDR3 in DNA: TGTGCCAGTAGAGGAACGGCTGGAAACTATGGCTACACCTTC. The gene calls are TRBV19 and TRBJ1-2; D is uncertain. V dropped 6 bases and J dropped 2 bases, with 13 bases sitting between them. The germline V gene has CDR1 LNHDA and CDR2 SQIVND (reference sequence). CDR3 size: 14 residues.